One and the same sample provided the 26 T cell receptor beta chains below, sequenced in a study of monozygotic twins with inflammatory bowel disease. With the 5' RACE reads reprocessed, TCRdb shows one record per CDR3 protein and no DNA. This sample's clone table lists around 150,000 distinct CDR3 sequences. Sequencing was carried out using blood. These receptors originate from a human donor with ulcerative colitis or Crohn's disease, or a healthy co-twin of an affected twin (not recorded which).

The chain joins TRBV5-1 to TRBJ1-6; TCRdb outputs TRBD1, but without DNA this stays unchecked. The CDR3 consists of 17 residues. Germline V gives CDR1 SGHRS, CDR2 YFSETQ. CDR3 amino acids: CASSLEPLTGMGSPLHF.

V gene TRBV12-3 or TRBV12-4 combines with J gene TRBJ1-2. The CDR3 is made up of 16 amino acids. CDR3 region: CASGPGGEGINYGYTF.

This chain uses TRBV7-6 with TRBJ2-7; the TCRdb call, TRBD2, lacks DNA for checking. This CDR3 spans 12 amino acids. Germline CDR1 reads SGHVS; CDR2 reads FNYEAQ. Here the CDR3 reads CASSLAGHEQYF.

V gene TRBV7-9 combines with J gene TRBJ2-3; TCRdb gives TRBD1 as the D gene, but with no DNA this cannot be confirmed. CDR3 length: 16 residues. Germline V gene lookup returns CDR1 SEHNR and CDR2 FQNEAQ (reference sequence). This chain's CDR3 is CASSVVGQGWEDTQYF.

This chain connects TRBV5-1 to TRBJ2-3. The CDR3 is made up of 16 amino acids. Germline CDR1 SGHRS, CDR2 YFSETQ. The CDR3 spells CASSLVGHTSTDTQYF.

This rearrangement joins TRBV12-3 or TRBV12-4 to TRBJ2-1; no DNA is available, so the TRBD1 call from TCRdb remains unchecked. The CDR3 extends over 14 amino acids. This CDR3 reads CASSLAVVGGEQFF.

The chain employs TRBV3-1 and TRBJ2-7; there is no DNA to check the TCRdb D call of TRBD2. This CDR3 comprises 15 residues. Germline CDR1 LGHDT, CDR2 YNNKEL (reference sequence). This CDR3 reads CASSPPRMGGYEQYF.

The chain combines TRBV7-9 with TRBJ1-2; as DNA is missing, the TRBD1 call by TCRdb cannot be tested. The CDR3 totals 15 residues. Germline CDR1 is SEHNR and CDR2 is FQNEAQ (reference sequence). CDR3 sequence reads: CASSPGDRGGSGYTF.

This chain links TRBV20-1 with TRBJ2-7; TCRdb names TRBD1, which stays unverified in the absence of DNA. The length of the CDR3 is 12 residues. The germline CDR1 and CDR2 sequences are DFQATT and SNEGSKA (reference sequence). The CDR3 is CSVRQGAYEQYF.

V is TRBV18 and J is TRBJ2-3; TCRdb outputs TRBD2, but without DNA this stays unchecked. The CDR3 covers 16 residues. CDR1 KGHSH and CDR2 LQKENI come from the germline V gene. CDR3 residues: CASSPQTAGAADTQYF. The entire variable domain, with the rest obtained from reference TRBV18 and TRBJ2-3, is as follows: NAGVMQNPRHLVRRRGQEARLRCSPMKGHSHVYWYRQLPEEGLKFMVYLQKENIIDESGMPKERFSAEFPKEGPSILRIQQVVRGDSAAYFCASSPQTAGAADTQYFGPGTRLTVL.

The chain combines TRBV28 with TRBJ2-7; lacking DNA, the TRBD1 call made by TCRdb goes unchecked. The CDR3 contains 16 residues. CDR1 and CDR2 (germline): MDHEN, SYDVKM. CDR3 amino acids: CASSLPRGSRPYEQYF.

This chain connects TRBV20-1 to TRBJ2-3; the TCRdb D gene call, TRBD2, has no DNA to confirm it. CDR1 and CDR2 (germline): DFQATT, SNEGSKA (reference sequence). This CDR3 has 17 amino acids. The CDR3 here is CSARALRATKYTDTQYF.

The J gene is TRBJ1-3, the V gene TRBV6-5. The CDR3 is made up of 14 amino acids. CDR1 and CDR2 from the germline V gene are MNHEY and SVGAGI. CDR3 protein: CASSYGSSGNTIYF.

The chain recombines TRBV11-2 with TRBJ2-7; there is no DNA to check the TCRdb D call of TRBD2. The CDR3 covers 15 residues. Per germline, CDR1 SGHAT and CDR2 FQNNGV. The CDR3 protein is CASGSKRAGSYEQYF.

The gene calls are TRBV5-1 and TRBJ2-7; without DNA, the TCRdb call of TRBD1 cannot be checked. This CDR3 region has 15 residues. Germline-derived CDR1 and CDR2 are SGHRS and YFSETQ. CDR3 amino acids: CASSSTGVGENEQYF.

This sequence joins TRBV5-4 and TRBJ2-5. The V gene's germline CDR1 is SGHNT and CDR2 YYREEE (reference sequence). CDR3 length: 15 residues. This chain's CDR3 is CASSLESDNQETQYF.

The chain uses TRBV4-3 and TRBJ1-2. CDR3 size: 15 residues. Germline CDR1 LGHNA, CDR2 YSLEER. CDR3 region: CASSQDSSDLYRYTF.

The chain has TRBV4-1 and TRBJ1-6. CDR1 and CDR2 (germline): MGHRA, YSYEKL. The CDR3 has 15 residues. This chain's CDR3 is CASSQEATSDSPLHF.

The CDR3 region is CASSISGSLSYEQYF. The chain carries TRBV7-2 and TRBJ2-7; TCRdb gives TRBD1 as the D gene, but with no DNA this cannot be confirmed. The CDR3 totals 15 residues. The germline V gene has CDR1 SGHTA and CDR2 FQGNSA.

The J gene is TRBJ1-5, the V gene TRBV28; with no DNA, the TCRdb D assignment of TRBD1 cannot be verified. Germline V gene lookup returns CDR1 MDHEN and CDR2 SYDVKM. CDR3 length: 15 amino acids. The CDR3 reads CASSFGTGGGQPQHF.

The chain joins TRBV7-9 to TRBJ2-4; TCRdb's D call, TRBD2, is unchecked because there is no DNA. The CDR3 contains 16 residues. Germline CDR1 is SEHNR and CDR2 is FQNEAQ (reference sequence). The CDR3 sequence: CASSLEARRAKNIQYF.

The chain uses TRBV12-2 and TRBJ1-5. TRBV12-2 constitutes a pseudogene. The CDR3 is made up of 17 amino acids. The CDR3 spells CASRLRSDGRSNQPQHF.

The chain combines TRBV4-1 with TRBJ1-5; absent DNA, TCRdb's TRBD1 call cannot be checked. Germline V gene sequence: CDR1 MGHRA, CDR2 YSYEKL. This CDR3 is built from 16 residues. The CDR3 spells CASSQPGQRLNQPQHF.

The chain uses TRBV7-3 and TRBJ2-3; TCRdb lists TRBD1, though no DNA is available to test this call. The CDR3 totals 13 residues. Germline CDR1 and CDR2: SGHTA and FQGTGA. CDR3 amino acids: CASSPGTGEVQYF.

This chain joins TRBV20-1 and TRBJ1-1; TCRdb's assignment of TRBD1 cannot be checked, as there is no DNA. CDR3 length: 12 residues. CDR1 and CDR2 (germline): DFQATT, SNEGSKA (reference sequence). The CDR3 here is CSAREGGGEAFF.

This sequence joins TRBV3-1 and TRBJ2-1; TCRdb names TRBD2, which stays unverified in the absence of DNA. This CDR3 comprises 14 residues. Germline CDR1 and CDR2: LGHDT and YNNKEL (reference sequence). The CDR3: CASSKREGMEEQFF.